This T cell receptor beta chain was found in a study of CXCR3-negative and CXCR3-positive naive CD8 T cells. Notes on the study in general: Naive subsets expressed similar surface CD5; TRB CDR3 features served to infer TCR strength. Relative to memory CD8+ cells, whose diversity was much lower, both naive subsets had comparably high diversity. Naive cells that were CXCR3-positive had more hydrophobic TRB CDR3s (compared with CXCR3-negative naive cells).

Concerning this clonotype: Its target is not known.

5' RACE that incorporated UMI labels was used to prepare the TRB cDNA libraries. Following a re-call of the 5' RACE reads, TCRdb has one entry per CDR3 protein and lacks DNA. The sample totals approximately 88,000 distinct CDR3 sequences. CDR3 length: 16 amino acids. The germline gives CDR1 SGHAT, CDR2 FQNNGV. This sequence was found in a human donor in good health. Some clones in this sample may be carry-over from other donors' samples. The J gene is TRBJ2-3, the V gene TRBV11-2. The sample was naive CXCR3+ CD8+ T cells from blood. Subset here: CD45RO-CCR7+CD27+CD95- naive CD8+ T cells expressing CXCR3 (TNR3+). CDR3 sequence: CASSFSTGTSTDTQYF.